This T cell receptor beta chain came from a study of beta chain features in type 1 diabetes. This clone was found a few times. Isolated RNA was reverse transcribed in full, so expressed TCRB transcripts were sequenced. Data came from immunoSEQ multiplex PCR; TCRdb stores just in-frame clones and leaves some out. The data contain more than 150,000 clones, roughly an eighth of them singletons. V shed 0 bases and J 2 bases; nucleotides not matched to a gene: 4. Per germline, CDR1 SGDLS and CDR2 YYNGEE. CDR3 size: 16 residues. V gene TRBV9 combines with J gene TRBJ2-1; 8 nucleotides agree with TRBD2. The sequenced sample was central memory CD4+ T cells from blood. The source is a woman between 18 and 29 years old in good health. In nucleotides, the CDR3 is TGTGCCAGCAGCGTAGAGGACGGGAGGGCCTACAATGAGCAGTTCTTC. Translated: CASSVEDGRAYNEQFF.